A single sample is the source of the 14 T cell receptor beta chains below, sequenced in a study of PD-1 blockade in classical Hodgkin lymphoma. Each of the patients experienced relapse following autologous stem cell transplantation, and their brentuximab vedotin exposure differed. Using immunoSEQ multiplex PCR, the repertoire was profiled, and TCRdb retains in-frame clones only, with some absent. The repertoire includes 45,000 to 55,000 clones, over 60% of them detected once, and roughly 15% sits in the top ten. This specimen consisted of peripheral blood mononuclear cells (PBMCs), obtained before the second cycle of nivolumab. The receptors originated from a human donor with classical Hodgkin lymphoma.

The chain employs TRBV9 and TRBJ1-6; 8 nucleotides match TRBD1. The CDR3 totals 15 residues. V lost 2 bases to trimming and J lost 9 bases; unmatched junction nucleotides: 7. Germline values: CDR1 SGDLS, CDR2 YYNGEE. CDR3 nucleotide sequence: TGTGCCAGCAGCGTCCAGACAGGGGTTGGTTCACCCCTCCACTTT. Translated: CASSVQTGVGSPLHF.

This chain links TRBV28 with TRBJ1-5, with D tentatively TRBD1 (5 bases). The CDR3 loop spans 13 amino acids. V was shortened by 5 bases and J by 5 bases, with 10 bases between the two germline ends. Germline CDR1 MDHEN, CDR2 SYDVKM. The CDR3 loop is CASSRGDYQPQHF. The CDR3 DNA reads TGTGCCAGCAGTCGGGGGGATTATCAGCCCCAGCATTTT.

This clone was found once. Here the CDR3 reads CASRLAGLTDTQYF. Written as DNA, the CDR3 is TGCGCCAGCAGACTAGCGGGCCTCACAGATACGCAGTATTTT. This chain connects TRBV5-1 to TRBJ2-3, with 9 bases matching TRBD2. V lost 5 bases and J lost 2; bases outside the gene matches: 3. The CDR3 sequence is 14 residues long. Germline V CDR1 and CDR2: SGHRS, YFSETQ. Using reference TRBV5-1 and TRBJ2-3 for the parts outside the CDR3, the full variable domain is KAGVTQTPRYLIKTRGQQVTLSCSPISGHRSVSWYQQTPGQGLQFLFEYFSETQRNKGNFPGRFSGRQFSNSRSEMNVSTLELGDSALYLCASRLAGLTDTQYFGPGTRLTVL.

V is TRBV11-2 and J is TRBJ1-1; no definite D call. CDR3 size: 13 residues. Trimming stripped 8 bases from V and 0 bases from J, with 10 bases between. CDR1 SGHAT and CDR2 FQNNGV come from the germline V gene. The CDR3 nucleotides read TGTGCCAGCTCGAGGACGCTGAACACTGAAGCTTTCTTT. This sequence encodes CASSRTLNTEAFF.

V is TRBV7-2 and J is TRBJ1-2; D is unresolved. The germline V gene has CDR1 SGHTA and CDR2 FQGNSA. V lost 1 base to trimming and J lost 2 bases, with 14 bases between them. The CDR3 contains 16 residues. This chain's CDR3 is CASSLDPGRMNYGYTF. CDR3 bases: TGTGCCAGCAGCTTAGACCCTGGACGGATGAACTATGGCTACACCTTC.

The chain has TRBV7-3 and TRBJ2-5; 9 bases line up with TRBD1. The trim removed 5 bases at V and 5 bases at J, leaving 6 bases unmatched. Germline CDR1 and CDR2: SGHTA and FQGTGA. This CDR3 has 14 amino acids. CDR3 residues: CASSPGTGSETQYF. The CDR3 DNA reads TGTGCCAGCAGCCCCGGGACAGGGAGTGAGACCCAGTACTTC.

V and J are TRBV30 and TRBJ2-2, with TRBD1 identical over 8 bases. Germline trimming cut 5 bases from V and 4 bases from J; bases unmatched to any gene: 3. CDR1 is GTSNPN, CDR2 SVGIG, per germline (reference sequence). The CDR3 consists of 13 residues. CDR3 in amino acids: CAWGTGGTGELFF. In DNA, the CDR3 is TGTGCCTGGGGAACAGGGGGCACCGGGGAGCTGTTTTTT. The full variable domain, completed using reference TRBV30 and TRBJ2-2, is SQTIHQWPATLVQPVGSPLSLECTVEGTSNPNLYWYRQAAGRGLQLLFYSVGIGQISSEVPQNLSASRPQDRQFILSSKKLLLSDSGFYLCAWGTGGTGELFFGEGSRLTVL.

This clone was found a few times. The chain recombines TRBV18 with TRBJ2-7; either TRBD1 or TRBD2 may supply D (6 bases each). The germline gives CDR1 KGHSH, CDR2 LQKENI. V lost 3 bases and J lost 1, with 10 bases in between. The CDR3 covers 14 residues. The DNA of the CDR3 is TGTGCCAGCTCACCGCTAGGGGGGTCCTACGAGCAGTACTTC. Protein product: CASSPLGGSYEQYF.

The J gene is TRBJ2-7, the V gene TRBV4-3, with 8 bases fitting TRBD2. This CDR3 spans 14 amino acids. CDR1 and CDR2 (germline): LGHNA, YSLEER. V shed 4 bases, J shed 0 bases, and the junction held 2 bases outside the gene matches. CDR3: CASSPRGGSYEQYF. Written as DNA, the CDR3 is TGCGCCAGCAGCCCCCGGGGGGGCTCCTACGAGCAGTACTTC.

This chain links TRBV21-1 with TRBJ1-2; the D segment call TRBD1 is taken from the table without a DNA check. TRBV21-1 has pseudogene status. The CDR3 is 16 residues long. The CDR3 nucleotides are TGTGCCAGCAGCATTTCCTCTCCCGACAGCCTGTATGGCTACACCTTC. Amino acid sequence: CASSISSPDSLYGYTF.

The chain couples TRBV7-3 to TRBJ2-2; D perhaps matches TRBD2 (5 bases). This CDR3 contains 15 residues. Deletions cut 5 bases from V and 5 bases from J, with 15 bases between. Germline CDR1 reads SGHTA; CDR2 reads FQGTGA. CDR3 sequence (DNA): TGTGCCAGCAGCGTTGGACTCGGATCAACCGGGGAGCTGTTTTTT. It yields the protein CASSVGLGSTGELFF.

The table lists this clone with a few counts. The rearrangement joins TRBV7-2 to TRBJ2-1; D remains ambiguous. Germline CDR1 reads SGHTA; CDR2 reads FQGNSA. The CDR3 totals 12 residues. V was shortened by 5 bases and J by 6 bases, with 8 bases between the two germline ends. The CDR3 loop is CASSPPSNEQFF. The CDR3 region has the DNA TGTGCCAGCAGCCCACCTAGCAATGAGCAGTTCTTC.

This chain connects TRBV4-1 to TRBJ1-5, with unresolved D. V dropped 5 bases and J dropped 7 bases, with 15 bases sitting between them. CDR1 and CDR2 from the germline V gene are MGHRA and YSYEKL. The CDR3 contains 14 residues. CDR3 protein: CASSVRGEHQPQHF. In nucleotides, the CDR3 is TGCGCCAGCAGCGTCCGAGGAGAGCACCAGCCCCAGCATTTT.

V usage is TRBV6-5 and J usage is TRBJ2-7; D perhaps matches TRBD2 (5 bases). CDR1 is MNHEY and CDR2 is SVGAGI in the germline V gene. Trimming pared 8 bases from V and 3 bases from J, leaving 14 bases between. The CDR3 has 13 amino acids. CDR3 sequence: CASLRALGYEQYF. The CDR3 region has the DNA TGTGCCAGCCTGAGGGCCTTAGGCTACGAGCAGTACTTC.